This paragraph reports one T cell receptor (beta chain). Its antigen remains unidentified. The tumor samples were collected prior to definitive surgery or chemotherapy. The CDR3 covers 14 residues. V lost 4 bases and J 1 base, leaving 11 bases between the germline ends. Germline loops: CDR1 SGHKS, CDR2 YYEKEE (reference sequence). The assay was immunoSEQ multiplex PCR, and TCRdb's table has in-frame clones only and misses some. Of 3,500 to 4,500 clones listed, approximately 70% are singletons. These data come from a study of high-grade serous ovarian cancer treatment subgroups. Turning to the study itself: Samples averaged roughly 15,000 reads and approximately 7,000 unique TCR beta rearrangements.

Overall study findings and caveats: Bulk tumor TCR sequencing gave no spatial information.

Sample: tumor tissue. V gene TRBV5-5 combines with J gene TRBJ1-1; D remains unclear. This receptor was identified in a human donor with high-grade serous ovarian cancer. The CDR3 nucleotides are TGTGCCAGCAGCCCCCAGCGAGAGAACACTGAAGCTTTCTTT. This encodes CASSPQRENTEAFF.